These T cell receptor beta chains were read from a single sample in a study of T-cell reconstitution after alpha-beta-depleted transplantation in children. TCRdb processed the PCR reads anew with MiXCR; each CDR3 protein has one entry. Among roughly 790,000 distinct CDR3 sequences, about 16% were seen once, and the ten largest hold approximately 5%. This sample comprised PBMCs, mostly from graft donor cells, obtained 360 days after TCRalphabeta/CD19-depleted stem cell transplant. The receptors were sampled from a male patient under 18 who had a stem cell transplant for acute lymphoblastic leukemia, so the T cells may come from the graft donor. Both conserved end residues are part of each CDR3.

v_gene	j_gene	CDR3aa
TRBV12-3/TRBV12-4	TRBJ2-7	CASSEPGQGGSYEQYF
TRBV7-2	TRBJ2-1	CASSLTPADEQFF
TRBV12-3/TRBV12-4	TRBJ2-7	CASSLKSRASGNSSSYEQYF
TRBV7-8	TRBJ2-1	CASSPLLLSGRRNEQFF
TRBV19	TRBJ2-5	CASRAYYGTQYF
TRBV4-1	TRBJ2-6	CASSQVVLSSGANVLTF
TRBV20-1	TRBJ2-7	CSAGGPSYEQYF
TRBV29-1	TRBJ2-3	CSVGLLGQTTDTQYF
TRBV25-1	TRBJ1-2	CASSDSDRNYGYTF
TRBV6-5	TRBJ2-2	CASSYTQGNTGELFF
TRBV29-1	TRBJ1-1	CSGGTGAFRTEAFF
TRBV27	TRBJ1-2	CASRLTGVFYGYTF
TRBV3-1	TRBJ2-7	CASSQGFLTGGYEQYF
TRBV29-1	TRBJ2-1	CSVGTGPFGVF
TRBV5-1	TRBJ1-4	CASSFRGENEKLFF
TRBV29-1	TRBJ2-7	CSVEMRTSDPYEQYF
TRBV6-5	TRBJ2-7	CASVGNAYEQYF
TRBV12-3/TRBV12-4	TRBJ2-1	CASSLSPGLGYNEQFF
TRBV9	TRBJ2-2	CASSVDGTGGAGELFF
TRBV5-1	TRBJ2-5	CASSSGQALETQYF
TRBV28	TRBJ2-6	CASTPGGAGANVLTF
TRBV7-6	TRBJ2-7	CASSFQREGEQYF
TRBV7-2	TRBJ2-7	CASSNIGDRFYEQYF
TRBV15	TRBJ2-1	CATSRRAGAYNEQFF
TRBV25-1	TRBJ2-5	CASSRGGSETQYF
TRBV20-1	TRBJ1-2	CSASDYTF
TRBV12-3/TRBV12-4	TRBJ1-1	CASSYRRGGTEAFF
TRBV29-1	TRBJ2-1	CSVLRDSYNEQFF
TRBV28	TRBJ1-2	CAMSPGRLSYGYTF
TRBV7-9	TRBJ2-5	CASSLVLSGRGETQYF
TRBV5-1	TRBJ2-1	CASSLSGSPYSEQFF
TRBV3-1	TRBJ2-5	CASSQDKGRETQYF
TRBV10-3	TRBJ2-2	CAIRAGGTGELFF
TRBV29-1	TRBJ2-7	CSVDGDAAYEQYF
TRBV20-1	TRBJ2-7	CSARSGRGFEQYF
TRBV5-1	TRBJ2-1	CASSFHRRIGSYNEQFF
TRBV6-5	TRBJ2-7	CASCRTGSSYEQYF
TRBV27	TRBJ2-7	CASSLGGRSLYEQYF
TRBV5-1	TRBJ1-2	CASSSNTGYTF
TRBV29-1	TRBJ1-2	CSVEGVGALGGYTF
TRBV29-1	TRBJ2-3	CSYLDGTNTQYF
TRBV27	TRBJ2-6	CASSSAGWGANVLTF
TRBV12-3/TRBV12-4	TRBJ2-7	CASSSSAGGREQYF
TRBV20-1	TRBJ2-1	CSARDPLAGPPRNEQFF
TRBV12-3/TRBV12-4	TRBJ1-2	CASTPRAEVYGYTF
TRBV5-1	TRBJ2-2	CASSFPLTSGGDTGELFF
TRBV27	TRBJ1-4	CASSLSIDLATNEKLFF
TRBV29-1	TRBJ2-7	CSVTTASIYEQYF